Each of the 24 T cell receptor beta chains below was sequenced from the same sample in a study of blood T cell repertoires in COVID-19. The table came from immunoSEQ multiplex PCR; TCRdb's copy has only in-frame clones and leaves some out. The data contain fewer than 200,000 clones, about four fifths of them singletons. Source material: peripheral blood. Every receptor here comes from a woman aged 40-49 years with COVID-19, enrolled during active disease.

The chain combines TRBV5-4 with TRBJ2-3, with a weak D call TRBD2 (5 bases). Germline lookup yields CDR1 SGHNT and CDR2 YYREEE (reference sequence). This CDR3 has 16 residues. The germline V and J ends were trimmed by 1 base and 5 bases, with 17 bases remaining between them. This CDR3 reads CASSLLTGRVGDTQYF. In DNA, the CDR3 is TGTGCCAGCAGCTTGTTAACGGGGAGAGTAGGAGATACGCAGTATTTT.

This clone was counted between two and nine times. This rearrangement joins TRBV27 to TRBJ2-1; 9 bases align to TRBD2. CDR3 length equals 15 residues. CDR1 is MNHEY, CDR2 SMNVEV, per germline (reference sequence). Trimming removed 5 bases from V and 6 bases from J; junction bases left unmatched: 8. The CDR3 coding sequence is TGTGCCAGCAGTCCCCTAGGTAGCGGGAGCAATGAGCAGTTCTTC. It yields the protein CASSPLGSGSNEQFF.

This clone occurred once. The rearrangement links TRBV6-2 or TRBV6-3 to TRBJ1-5; 7 positions match TRBD1. Trimming removed 2 bases from V and 4 bases from J; junction bases left unmatched: 14. The CDR3 runs to 18 residues. Germline values: CDR1 MNHEY, CDR2 SVGEGT. In DNA form, the CDR3 reads TGTGCCAGCAGTTACGAGACGACGACAGGGCGAACTAATCAGCCCCAGCATTTT. This codes for CASSYETTTGRTNQPQHF.

This sequence joins TRBV7-9 and TRBJ2-3; tentatively, D is TRBD2 (5 bases). The CDR3 loop spans 14 amino acids. The germline CDR1 and CDR2 sequences are SEHNR and FQNEAQ (reference sequence). V dropped 3 bases and J dropped 1 base, with 8 bases sitting between them. The CDR3 DNA is TGTGCCAGCAGCTTCGGGGATGGCACAGATACGCAGTATTTT. It yields the protein CASSFGDGTDTQYF.

J is TRBJ2-5 and V is TRBV19; 7 bases are a match to TRBD2. The CDR3 runs 14 residues. Germline V CDR1 and CDR2: LNHDA, SQIVND (reference sequence). V shed 5 bases, J shed 4 bases, and the junction held 7 bases outside the gene matches. CDR3: CASSSSGTLETQYF. The DNA for the CDR3 is TGTGCCAGTAGTTCCAGCGGGACCTTAGAGACCCAGTACTTC.

The chain couples TRBV15 to TRBJ2-3; D is undetermined. Germline V gene data show CDR1 as LNHNV and CDR2 as YYDKDF (reference sequence). Trimming cost V 5 bases and J 5 bases, with 11 bases left between them. This CDR3 region has 13 residues. CDR3 loop: CATSVSTVDTQYF. The CDR3 region has the DNA TGTGCCACCAGCGTAAGCACAGTAGATACGCAGTATTTT.

The chain combines TRBV7-9 with TRBJ1-3; a possible D gene is TRBD1 (6 bases). From germline, CDR1 is SEHNR and CDR2 FQNEAQ (reference sequence). CDR3 length: 15 amino acids. V lost 4 bases and J 4 bases, leaving 14 bases between the germline ends. CDR3 bases: TGTGCCAGCAGCTCCCAACAGGGTGTCGGAAACACCATATATTTT. Translating it yields CASSSQQGVGNTIYF.

The chain uses TRBV6-6 and TRBJ1-5, with D maybe TRBD1 (6 bases). CDR3 length: 15 residues. The V gene lost 10 bases and the J gene lost 7 bases, with 23 bases spanning the gap. Per germline, CDR1 MNHNY and CDR2 SVGAGI (reference sequence). CDR3 nucleotides: TGTGCCACCAGAGGGTCCGCGGGGGGCTCACAGCCCCAGCATTTT. Translation: CATRGSAGGSQPQHF.

The rearrangement uses TRBV30 and TRBJ2-2, with 7 nucleotides matching TRBD1. The V segment lost 4 bases and the J segment 1 base; nucleotides outside the gene matches: 12. The CDR3 is 17 amino acids. Germline V gene lookup returns CDR1 GTSNPN and CDR2 SVGIG (reference sequence). In DNA form, the CDR3 reads TGTGCCTGGACCGGACAGGTACCCGAGGGGAACACCGGGGAGCTGTTTTTT. Translating gives CAWTGQVPEGNTGELFF.

V is TRBV6-2 or TRBV6-3 and J is TRBJ1-5; TRBD1 agrees at 9 bases. Germline assignment: CDR1 MNHEY and CDR2 SVGEGT. The trim removed 4 bases at V and 7 bases at J, leaving 26 bases unmatched. The CDR3 is made up of 21 amino acids. This chain's CDR3 is CASSLRGPGDRGTAQSQPQHF. DNA for the CDR3: TGTGCCAGCAGTTTACGGGGCCCGGGAGACAGGGGGACAGCTCAAAGCCAGCCCCAGCATTTT.

This clone was seen only once. The gene calls are TRBV11-2 and TRBJ2-1, with TRBD2 identical over 7 bases. With 3 bases clipped from V and 10 bases from J, the junction kept 3 bases outside the gene matches. The CDR3 contains 12 residues. Per the germline V gene, CDR1 is SGHAT and CDR2 is FQNNGV. CDR3 DNA: TGTGCCAGCAGCTTCTCTAGCGGCGAGCAGTTCTTC. Protein: CASSFSSGEQFF.

This clone was detected a few times. The chain links TRBV19 to TRBJ2-2; TRBD2 is a possible D gene (5 bases). CDR3 length: 13 residues. V lost 3 bases, J lost 6 bases, and 8 bases lay in between. CDR1 and CDR2 (germline): LNHDA, SQIVND (reference sequence). The CDR3 nucleotides read TGTGCCAGTAGTATCGGAGGAGCCGGGGAGCTGTTTTTT. This translates into CASSIGGAGELFF.

This clone was seen a handful of times. The J gene is TRBJ1-5, the V gene TRBV5-1; a possible D gene is TRBD1 (5 bases). Deletions cut 0 bases from V and 2 bases from J, with 12 bases between. This CDR3 contains 16 residues. Germline V gives CDR1 SGHRS, CDR2 YFSETQ. In nucleotides, the CDR3 is TGCGCCAGCAGCTTGGGTGGAGGGGAGGGCAATCAGCCCCAGCATTTT. This sequence encodes CASSLGGGEGNQPQHF.

The chain employs TRBV5-6 and TRBJ2-7, with 7 nucleotides matching TRBD2. CDR1 and CDR2 (germline): SGHDT, YYEEEE. J gave up 6 bases and V 3 bases, and 0 bases lay outside the gene matches. The CDR3 spans 11 residues. Here the CDR3 DNA reads TGTGCCAGCAGCTGGGGGGGCGAGCAGTACTTC. Translating it yields CASSWGGEQYF.

The V and J genes are TRBV4-1 and TRBJ2-1; a possible D gene is TRBD2 (6 bases). The germline V and J ends were trimmed by 2 bases and 0 bases, with 14 bases remaining between them. Germline V lookup: CDR1 MGHRA, CDR2 YSYEKL. The CDR3 loop spans 17 amino acids. CDR3 loop: CASSQPSGGFSYNEQFF. The CDR3 nucleotides are TGCGCCAGCAGCCAACCCTCCGGGGGATTCTCCTACAATGAGCAGTTCTTC.

The rearrangement links TRBV9 to TRBJ1-3; TRBD1 might be the D (6 bases). In germline, CDR1 is SGDLS, CDR2 YYNGEE. The CDR3 loop spans 15 amino acids. The V gene lost 4 bases and the J gene lost 3 bases, with 14 bases spanning the gap. The CDR3 DNA follows: TGTGCCAGCAGCCAAGATACAGGGATTGGAAACACCATATATTTT. Translating gives CASSQDTGIGNTIYF.

The rearrangement joins TRBV28 to TRBJ1-1, with D unresolved. CDR1 MDHEN and CDR2 SYDVKM come from the germline V gene. Trimming took off 5 bases at V and 0 bases at J, with 16 bases between the two ends. CDR3 length equals 16 residues. The CDR3 region is CASSPRVDFLNTEAFF. CDR3 DNA: TGTGCCAGCAGTCCCCGGGTTGATTTTTTGAACACTGAAGCTTTCTTT.

This chain joins TRBV7-9 and TRBJ2-1; the match to TRBD2 covers 10 bases. Trimming cost V 4 bases and J 7 bases; bases outside gene matches: 4. Germline loops: CDR1 SEHNR, CDR2 FQNEAQ (reference sequence). CDR3 size: 14 residues. The CDR3 reads CASSSSGRGNEQFF. The CDR3, as DNA: TGTGCCAGCAGCTCTAGCGGGAGAGGGAATGAGCAGTTCTTC.

The sample holds one count of this clone. The gene calls are TRBV3-1 (or the pseudogene TRBV3-2) and TRBJ2-2; D gene uncertain. The CDR3 loop spans 14 amino acids. Germline V gene sequence: CDR1 LGHDT, CDR2 YNNKEL (reference sequence). V gave up 1 base and J gave up 2 bases, with 5 bases separating them. CDR3 loop: CASSQAVNTGELFF. CDR3 sequence (DNA): TGTGCCAGCAGCCAAGCCGTAAACACCGGGGAGCTGTTTTTT.

The chain is built from TRBV4-2 and TRBJ2-5, with 14 bases that match TRBD2. The V and J ends lost 3 bases and 4 bases, in that order; junction bases with no gene match: 4. The CDR3 loop spans 16 amino acids. The germline V gene encodes CDR1 LGHNA and CDR2 YNFKEQ. CDR3 DNA: TGTGCCAGCAGCCAGCAGACTAGCGGGGGGGGAGAGACCCAGTACTTC. Translation gives CASSQQTSGGGETQYF.

At least ten counts were recorded for this clone. The chain couples TRBV3-1 (or the pseudogene TRBV3-2) to TRBJ2-1; D not certain. This CDR3 comprises 15 residues. The germline V and J ends were trimmed by 3 bases and 0 bases, with 9 bases remaining between them. Germline CDR1 and CDR2: LGHDT and YNNKEL (reference sequence). DNA of the CDR3: TGTGCCAGCAGCCAGGCGGTAAACTCCTACAATGAGCAGTTCTTC. Translating it yields CASSQAVNSYNEQFF.

This clone was counted a single time. Other DNA sequences from this sample encode an identical CDR3 as well. This chain joins TRBV30 and TRBJ1-4; tentatively, D is TRBD1 (5 bases). CDR3 length equals 14 residues. Germline V lookup: CDR1 GTSNPN, CDR2 SVGIG (reference sequence). Trimming removed 2 bases at V and 5 bases at J, with 12 bases between. In DNA, the CDR3 is TGTGCCTGGAGTACCGGGGGGGTCAATGAAAAACTGTTTTTT. Translated, it gives CAWSTGGVNEKLFF.

The V gene is TRBV28, the J gene TRBJ2-3; TRBD2 is a possible D gene (6 bases). Germline V CDR1 and CDR2: MDHEN, SYDVKM. Trimming shortened V by 6 bases and J by 8 bases, and 21 bases separated the two germline ends. The CDR3 totals 15 residues. Here the CDR3 reads CASSPGRGPDSTQYF. In DNA, the CDR3 is TGTGCCAGCAGCCCAGGGCGGGGCCCAGATAGTACGCAGTATTTT. The complete variable domain, with remaining parts taken from reference TRBV28 and TRBJ2-3, reads DVKVTQSSRYLVKRTGEKVFLECVQDMDHENMFWYRQDPGLGLRLIYFSYDVKMKEKGDIPEGYSVSREKKERFSLILESASTNQTSMYLCASSPGRGPDSTQYFGPGTRLTVL.

CDR3 coding DNA: TGCAGCGTTGCGGCAGGGGGGACTCATCAGCCCCAGCATTTT. As protein: CSVAAGGTHQPQHF. The chain links TRBV29-1 to TRBJ1-5, with TRBD1 matching over 7 bases. The CDR3 spans 14 residues. Trimming cost V 4 bases and J 5 bases; bases outside gene matches: 8. Germline values: CDR1 SQVTM, CDR2 ANQGSEA.